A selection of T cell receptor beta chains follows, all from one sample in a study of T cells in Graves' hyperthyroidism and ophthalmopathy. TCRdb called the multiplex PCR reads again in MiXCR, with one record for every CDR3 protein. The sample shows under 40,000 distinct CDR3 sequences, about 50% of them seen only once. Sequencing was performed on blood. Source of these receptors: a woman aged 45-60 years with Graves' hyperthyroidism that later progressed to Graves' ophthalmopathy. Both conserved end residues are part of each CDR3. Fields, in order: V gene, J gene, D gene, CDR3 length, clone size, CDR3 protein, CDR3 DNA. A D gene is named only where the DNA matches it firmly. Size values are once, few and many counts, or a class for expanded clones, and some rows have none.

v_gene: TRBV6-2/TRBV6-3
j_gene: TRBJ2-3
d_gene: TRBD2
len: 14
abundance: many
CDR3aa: CATATSGSSDTQYF
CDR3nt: TGTGCCACGGCGACAAGCGGGAGTTCAGATACGCAGTATTTT

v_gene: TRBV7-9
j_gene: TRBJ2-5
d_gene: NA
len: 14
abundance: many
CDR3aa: CASSPLGESETQYF
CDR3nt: TGTGCCAGCAGCCCCCTGGGGGAATCAGAGACCCAGTACTTC

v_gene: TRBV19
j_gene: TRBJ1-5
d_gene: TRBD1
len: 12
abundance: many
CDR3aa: CASSDRGQPQHF
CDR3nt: TGTGCCAGTAGTGACAGGGGTCAGCCCCAGCATTTT

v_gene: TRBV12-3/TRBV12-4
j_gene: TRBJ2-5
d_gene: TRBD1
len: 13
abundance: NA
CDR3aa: CASRRQGRSAQYF
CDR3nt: TGTGCCAGCAGAAGACAGGGGCGGTCAGCCCAGTACTTC

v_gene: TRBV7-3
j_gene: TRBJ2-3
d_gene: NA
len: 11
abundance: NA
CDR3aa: CATSEGNEQYF
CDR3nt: TGTGCCACCTCCGAGGGAAATGAGCAGTATTTT

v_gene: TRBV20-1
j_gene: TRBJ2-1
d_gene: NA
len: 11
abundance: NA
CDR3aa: CSAREYNEQFF
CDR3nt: TGCAGTGCTCGAGAGTACAATGAGCAGTTCTTC

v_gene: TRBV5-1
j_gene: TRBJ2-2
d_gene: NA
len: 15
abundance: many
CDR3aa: CASSEGEGYTGELFF
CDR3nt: TGCGCCAGCAGTGAAGGAGAGGGTTACACCGGGGAGCTGTTTTTT

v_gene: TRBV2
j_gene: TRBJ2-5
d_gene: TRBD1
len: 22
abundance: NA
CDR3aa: CASSVQQGASSLAPEGWETQYF
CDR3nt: TGTGCCAGCAGTGTCCAACAGGGGGCCAGCAGCTTAGCTCCGGAGGGGTGGGAGACCCAGTACTTC

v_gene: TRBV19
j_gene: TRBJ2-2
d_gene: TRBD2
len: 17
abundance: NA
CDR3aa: CASSIGGEQGTSGELFF
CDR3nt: TGTGCCAGTAGTATCGGGGGGGAGCAGGGGACAAGCGGGGAGCTGTTTTTT

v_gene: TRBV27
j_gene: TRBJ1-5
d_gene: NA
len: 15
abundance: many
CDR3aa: CASSLKWATNQPQHF
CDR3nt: TGTGCCAGCAGTTTAAAGTGGGCTACGAATCAGCCCCAGCATTTT

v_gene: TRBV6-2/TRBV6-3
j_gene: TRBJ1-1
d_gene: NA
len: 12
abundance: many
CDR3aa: CASSWGKTEAFF
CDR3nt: TGTGCCAGCAGTTGGGGCAAGACTGAAGCTTTCTTT

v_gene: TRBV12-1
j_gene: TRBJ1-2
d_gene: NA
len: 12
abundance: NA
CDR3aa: CASKAVSYGYTF
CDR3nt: TGTGCCAGCAAGGCCGTCTCCTATGGCTACACCTTC

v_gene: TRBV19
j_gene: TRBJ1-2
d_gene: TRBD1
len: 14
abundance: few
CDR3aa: CASNPSTGERGYTF
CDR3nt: TGTGCCAGTAACCCTTCAACAGGGGAACGCGGCTACACCTTC

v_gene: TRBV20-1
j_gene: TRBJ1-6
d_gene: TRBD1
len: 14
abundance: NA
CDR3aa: CSARGTGNNSPLHF
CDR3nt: TGCAGTGCTAGGGGGACAGGGAATAATTCACCCCTCCACTTT

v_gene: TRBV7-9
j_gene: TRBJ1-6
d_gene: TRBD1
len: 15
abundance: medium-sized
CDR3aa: CASSTRDRDNSPLHF
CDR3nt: TGTGCCAGCAGCACCCGGGACAGGGATAATTCACCCCTCCACTTT

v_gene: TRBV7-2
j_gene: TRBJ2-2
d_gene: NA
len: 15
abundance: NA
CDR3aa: CASSMTGEQTGELFF
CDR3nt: TGTGCCAGCAGCATGACCGGGGAACAGACCGGGGAGCTGTTTTTT

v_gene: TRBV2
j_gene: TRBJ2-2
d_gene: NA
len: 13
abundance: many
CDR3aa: CASRDGYTGELFF
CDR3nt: TGTGCCAGTCGGGACGGATACACCGGGGAGCTGTTTTTT

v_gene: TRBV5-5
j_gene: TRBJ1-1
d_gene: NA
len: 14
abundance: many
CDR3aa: CASSPEAANTEAFF
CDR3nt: TGTGCCAGCAGCCCGGAGGCAGCGAACACTGAAGCTTTCTTT

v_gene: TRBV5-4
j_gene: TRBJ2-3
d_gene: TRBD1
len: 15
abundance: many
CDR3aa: CASLPQGAHIDTQYF
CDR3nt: TGTGCCAGCTTGCCGCAGGGGGCGCATATAGATACGCAGTATTTT

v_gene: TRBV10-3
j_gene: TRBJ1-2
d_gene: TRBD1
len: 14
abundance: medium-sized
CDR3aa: CAISGWGQGAGYTF
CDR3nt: TGTGCCATCAGTGGTTGGGGACAGGGTGCCGGCTACACCTTC

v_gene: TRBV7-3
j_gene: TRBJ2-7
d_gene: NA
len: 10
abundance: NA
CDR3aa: CAPAQTEQYF
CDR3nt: TGTGCTCCAGCTCAAACCGAGCAGTACTTC

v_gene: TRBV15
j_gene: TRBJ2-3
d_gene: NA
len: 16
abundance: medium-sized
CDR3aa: CATSRERRVYTDTQYF
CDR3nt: TGTGCCACCAGCAGAGAGAGGAGGGTTTACACAGATACGCAGTATTTT

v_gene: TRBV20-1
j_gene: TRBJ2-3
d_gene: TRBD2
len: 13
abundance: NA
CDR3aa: CSPGLAAYNEQYF
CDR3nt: TGCAGTCCGGGACTAGCGGCCTACAATGAGCAGTATTTT

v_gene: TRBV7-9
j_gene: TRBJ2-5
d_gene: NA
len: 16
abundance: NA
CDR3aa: CASSLYHRAKKETQYF
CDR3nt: TGTGCCAGCAGCTTGTATCACAGGGCGAAAAAAGAGACCCAGTACTTC

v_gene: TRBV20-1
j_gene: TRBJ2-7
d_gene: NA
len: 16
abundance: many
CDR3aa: CSARDLTPGDRSEQYF
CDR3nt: TGCAGTGCTAGAGATCTAACTCCAGGGGATCGTAGCGAGCAGTACTTC

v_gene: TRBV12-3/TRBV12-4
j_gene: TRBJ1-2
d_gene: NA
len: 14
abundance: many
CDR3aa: CASTRWDKSYGYTF
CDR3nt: TGTGCCAGCACCCGCTGGGACAAAAGCTATGGCTACACCTTC

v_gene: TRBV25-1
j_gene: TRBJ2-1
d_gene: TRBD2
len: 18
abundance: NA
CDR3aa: CASSEKAGGPNNYNEQFF
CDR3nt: TGTGCCAGCAGTGAAAAAGCGGGAGGGCCTAATAACTACAATGAGCAGTTCTTC

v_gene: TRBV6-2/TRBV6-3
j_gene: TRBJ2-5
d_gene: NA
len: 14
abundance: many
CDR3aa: CASSYSGGWETQYF
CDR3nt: TGTGCCAGCAGTTACTCGGGGGGCTGGGAGACCCAGTACTTC

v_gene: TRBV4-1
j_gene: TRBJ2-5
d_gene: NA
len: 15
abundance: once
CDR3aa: CASSQDWAAQETQYF
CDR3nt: TGCGCCAGCAGCCAAGACTGGGCTGCACAAGAGACCCAGTACTTC

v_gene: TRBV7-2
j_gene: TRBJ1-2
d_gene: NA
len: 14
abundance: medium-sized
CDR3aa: CASSPLTAYYGYTF
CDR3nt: TGTGCCAGCAGCCCACTGACAGCTTACTATGGCTACACCTTC

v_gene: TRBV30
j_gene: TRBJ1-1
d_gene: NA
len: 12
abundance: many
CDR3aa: CAWSGLRPEAFF
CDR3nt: TGTGCCTGGTCCGGACTCCGGCCCGAAGCTTTCTTT

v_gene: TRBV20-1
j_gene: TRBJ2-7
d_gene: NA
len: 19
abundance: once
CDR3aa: CSARGGDTQYFGPGYEQYF
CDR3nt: NA

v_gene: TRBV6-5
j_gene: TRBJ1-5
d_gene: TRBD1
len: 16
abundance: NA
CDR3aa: CASRRQGMTGDGYEHF
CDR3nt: TGTGCCAGCAGGCGGCAGGGGATGACAGGGGACGGCTACGAGCATTTT

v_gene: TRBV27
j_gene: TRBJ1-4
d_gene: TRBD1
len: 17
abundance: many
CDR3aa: CASSSGTGALLNEKLFF
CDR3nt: TGTGCCAGCAGCTCCGGGACAGGGGCCCTCTTAAATGAAAAACTGTTTTTT

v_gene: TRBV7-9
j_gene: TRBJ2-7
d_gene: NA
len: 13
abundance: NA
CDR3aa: CASSSPLGYEQYF
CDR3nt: TGTGCCAGCAGCTCACCACTAGGCTACGAGCAGTACTTC

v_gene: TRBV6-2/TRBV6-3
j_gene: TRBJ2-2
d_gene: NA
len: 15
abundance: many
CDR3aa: CASRDTGLNTGELFF
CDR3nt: TGTGCCAGCCGGGACACCGGCTTAAACACCGGGGAGCTGTTTTTT

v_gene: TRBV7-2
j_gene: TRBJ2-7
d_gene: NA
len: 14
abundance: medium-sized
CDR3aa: CASSSAGFSYEQYF
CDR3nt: TGTGCCAGCAGCTCCGCTGGGTTTTCCTACGAGCAGTACTTC

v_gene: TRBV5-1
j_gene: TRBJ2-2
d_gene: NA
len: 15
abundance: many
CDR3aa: CASSSYGGGFGELFF
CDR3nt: TGCGCCAGCAGCTCGTACGGGGGCGGATTTGGGGAGCTGTTTTTT

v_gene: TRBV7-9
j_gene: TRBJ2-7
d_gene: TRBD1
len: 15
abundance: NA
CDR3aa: CASSQWDSPSYEQYF
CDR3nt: TGTGCCAGCAGCCAATGGGACAGCCCATCCTACGAGCAGTACTTC

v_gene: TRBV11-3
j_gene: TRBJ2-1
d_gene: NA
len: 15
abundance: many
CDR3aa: CASSLEYQGYNEQFF
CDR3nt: TGTGCCAGCAGCTTAGAGTACCAGGGATACAATGAGCAGTTCTTC

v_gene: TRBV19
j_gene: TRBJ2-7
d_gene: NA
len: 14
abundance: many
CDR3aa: CASSIRLGAYEQYF
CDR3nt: TGTGCCAGTAGTATCCGTTTGGGGGCCTACGAGCAGTACTTC

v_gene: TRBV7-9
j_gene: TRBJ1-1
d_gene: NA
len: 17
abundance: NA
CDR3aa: CASSLAGDPGGRTEAFF
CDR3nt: TGTGCCAGCAGCTTAGCGGGGGACCCCGGGGGACGGACTGAAGCTTTCTTT

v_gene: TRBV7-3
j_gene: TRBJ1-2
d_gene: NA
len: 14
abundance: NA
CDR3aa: CASSPLGGNYGYTF
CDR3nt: TGTGCCAGCAGTCCATTGGGGGGGAACTATGGCTACACCTTC

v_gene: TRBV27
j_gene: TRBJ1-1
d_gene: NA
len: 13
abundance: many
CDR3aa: CASSLTGNTEAFF
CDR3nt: TGTGCCAGCAGCTTGACAGGGAACACTGAAGCTTTCTTT

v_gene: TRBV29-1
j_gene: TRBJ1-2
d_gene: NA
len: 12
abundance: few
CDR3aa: CSVASSDWGYTF
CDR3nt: TGCAGCGTTGCCAGTTCTGACTGGGGCTACACCTTC

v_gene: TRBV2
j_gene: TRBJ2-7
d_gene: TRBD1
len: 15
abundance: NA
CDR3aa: CASRRDRAFSTEQYF
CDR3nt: TGTGCCAGCCGAAGGGACAGGGCTTTCTCCACCGAGCAGTACTTC

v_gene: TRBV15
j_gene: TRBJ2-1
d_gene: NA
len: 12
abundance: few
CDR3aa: CATSTEVSEQFF
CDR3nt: TGTGCCACCAGCACAGAAGTAAGTGAGCAGTTCTTC

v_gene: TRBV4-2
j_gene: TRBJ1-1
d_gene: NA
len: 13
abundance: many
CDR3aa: CASRGQPNTEAFF
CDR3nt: TGTGCCAGCAGGGGGCAGCCGAACACTGAAGCTTTCTTT

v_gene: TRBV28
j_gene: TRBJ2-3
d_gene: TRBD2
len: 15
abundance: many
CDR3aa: CASSPPSGLTDTQYF
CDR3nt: TGTGCCAGCTCCCCGCCTAGCGGCCTCACAGATACGCAGTATTTT

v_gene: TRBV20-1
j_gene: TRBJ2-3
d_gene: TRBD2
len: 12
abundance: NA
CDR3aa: CSARRLAREQYF
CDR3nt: TGCAGTGCTAGACGACTAGCGAGGGAGCAGTATTTT